Presented here are 21 T cell receptor beta chains from one specimen sequenced in a study of blood T cell repertoires in COVID-19. Clones were sequenced by immunoSEQ multiplex PCR, and TCRdb holds only the in-frame ones, with some missing. The table records about 170,000 clones, approximately 79% of them present only once. Sequencing input: peripheral blood. The source is a woman aged 80 or over with acute or convalescent COVID-19.

The chain carries TRBV28 and TRBJ2-2; 9 bases line up with TRBD1. The CDR3 extends over 16 amino acids. The V gene end was trimmed by 4 bases and the J gene end by 3 bases; junction bases not matched to a gene: 6. Germline CDR1 reads MDHEN; CDR2 reads SYDVKM. CDR3 DNA sequence: TGTGCCAGCAGTTCTACAGGGGGCGCCGACACCGGGGAGCTGTTTTTT. It encodes CASSSTGGADTGELFF.

CDR3 coding DNA: TGTGCCAGCAGCCCCGGGACAGGGGTCACAGATACGCAGTATTTT. Protein product: CASSPGTGVTDTQYF. V and J are TRBV7-7 and TRBJ2-3; TRBD1 matches 10 bases. The CDR3 extends over 15 amino acids. Germline CDR1 reads SSHAT; CDR2 reads FNYEAQ (reference sequence). The ends lost 5 bases at V and 2 bases at J; junction bases unmatched: 4.

This clone showed up just once. CDR3 loop: CSASLQNEAFF. CDR3 coding DNA: TGCAGTGCTAGTCTTCAGAATGAAGCTTTCTTT. This chain uses TRBV20-1 with TRBJ1-1, with unresolved D. V was pared by 3 bases and J by 7 bases, with 9 bases between. Germline CDR1 reads DFQATT; CDR2 reads SNEGSKA (reference sequence). This CDR3 contains 11 residues.

The chain joins TRBV7-2 to TRBJ2-7; 11 bases map to TRBD2. The length of the CDR3 is 15 residues. V lost 5 bases and J lost 4; bases outside the gene matches: 7. Germline CDR1 and CDR2: SGHTA and FQGNSA. The CDR3 DNA reads as TGTGCCAGCAGCCACACTAGCGGGAGCCCGTACGAGCAGTACTTC. Residues: CASSHTSGSPYEQYF.

This rearrangement joins TRBV20-1 to TRBJ1-5; no definite D call. Trimming cost V 3 bases and J 2 bases, with 8 bases left between them. CDR1 DFQATT and CDR2 SNEGSKA come from the germline V gene (reference sequence). This CDR3 is 13 amino acids long. The DNA of the CDR3 is TGCAGTGCTAGTACTCAGGGCAATCAGCCCCAGCATTTT. Amino acid sequence: CSASTQGNQPQHF.

The V and J genes are TRBV28 and TRBJ1-4; no definite D call. The CDR3 has 15 amino acids. From germline, CDR1 is MDHEN and CDR2 SYDVKM. Trimming took off 4 bases at V and 0 bases at J, with 9 bases between the two ends. CDR3 DNA: TGTGCCAGCAGTTCTCCCCTTGCAACTAATGAAAAACTGTTTTTT. Residues: CASSSPLATNEKLFF.

The table lists this clone with a few counts. This chain joins TRBV19 and TRBJ2-1; 10 bases fit TRBD1. This CDR3 has 12 amino acids. J was trimmed by 7 bases and V by 8 bases; bases with no gene match: 2. CDR1 is LNHDA and CDR2 is SQIVND in the germline V gene (reference sequence). CDR3 in amino acids: CASGDRGNEQFF. CDR3 nucleotides: TGTGCCAGTGGGGACAGGGGTAATGAGCAGTTCTTC.

CDR3 region: CASSQLTGGTEAFF. DNA for the CDR3: TGTGCCAGCAGCCAACTAACAGGGGGCACTGAAGCTTTCTTT. This chain links TRBV3-1 (or the pseudogene TRBV3-2) with TRBJ1-1, with 8 bases matching TRBD1. The germline CDR1 and CDR2 sequences are LGHDT and YNNKEL (reference sequence). The CDR3 has 14 residues. J was trimmed by 4 bases and V by 2 bases; bases with no gene match: 3.

The chain uses TRBV4-2 and TRBJ1-1, with TRBD1 matching 8 bases. Trimming cost V 4 bases and J 7 bases; bases outside gene matches: 11. Germline V gives CDR1 LGHNA, CDR2 YNFKEQ. The CDR3 is made up of 15 amino acids. CDR3 nucleotides: TGTGCCAGCAGCCGGCGTGGACAGGGACAAAATGAAGCTTTCTTT. Its protein is CASSRRGQGQNEAFF.

The chain combines TRBV5-4 with TRBJ2-2; tentative D call: TRBD2 (5 bases). V lost 4 bases to trimming and J lost 1 base, with 11 bases between them. Germline V lookup: CDR1 SGHNT, CDR2 YYREEE (reference sequence). The CDR3 is made up of 15 amino acids. The CDR3 nucleotides read TGTGCCAGCAGCGCTCTAGCACAGAACACCGGGGAGCTGTTTTTT. This encodes CASSALAQNTGELFF.

This clone has a handful of counts. V gene TRBV4-1 combines with J gene TRBJ1-5; D is undetermined. CDR3 length: 15 amino acids. CDR1 MGHRA and CDR2 YSYEKL come from the germline V gene. The V and J ends lost 0 bases and 2 bases respectively, with 8 bases between them. The CDR3 here is CASSQENPGNQPQHF. In DNA form, the CDR3 reads TGCGCCAGCAGCCAAGAGAACCCGGGCAATCAGCCCCAGCATTTT.

The chain recombines TRBV28 with TRBJ1-5, with D perhaps TRBD1 (6 bases). CDR3 length equals 14 residues. The V end was cut by 2 bases, the J end by 6 bases, with 11 bases between. Germline-derived CDR1 and CDR2 are MDHEN and SYDVKM. CDR3 nucleotide sequence: TGTGCCAGCAGTTTACTACAGGGAAGTCAGCCCCAGCATTTT. Translation: CASSLLQGSQPQHF.

This clone appeared a few times. The V gene is TRBV5-4, the J gene TRBJ2-1; D is ambiguous. V was pared by 3 bases and J by 1 base, with 8 bases between. The germline gives CDR1 SGHNT, CDR2 YYREEE (reference sequence). This CDR3 has 14 amino acids. In DNA form, the CDR3 reads TGTGCCAGCAGCTCTAAGGAGTCCTACAATGAGCAGTTCTTC. Its translation is CASSSKESYNEQFF.

The rearrangement joins TRBV4-1 to TRBJ2-7; D might be TRBD2 (5 bases). V shed 3 bases and J shed 7 bases, with 16 bases lying between them. This CDR3 comprises 14 residues. Germline assignment: CDR1 MGHRA and CDR2 YSYEKL. The CDR3 region has the DNA TGCGCCAGCAGCCATAACCTACGGACGGGGGAGCAGTACTTC. Protein: CASSHNLRTGEQYF.

V usage is TRBV4-2 and J usage is TRBJ2-7; 7 bases are a match to TRBD2. Germline loops: CDR1 LGHNA, CDR2 YNFKEQ. The CDR3 sequence is 18 residues long. Unmatched junction bases numbered 13, after V lost 2 bases and J lost 0 bases. CDR3 DNA: TGTGCCAGCAGCCAAATTCTTTCTTATGGACTAGTCTCCTACGAGCAGTACTTC. As protein: CASSQILSYGLVSYEQYF.

This clone showed up just once. V and J are TRBV10-3 and TRBJ2-1, with 7 bases fitting TRBD1. The J segment lost 4 bases and the V segment lost 10 bases, leaving 10 bases of the junction unmatched. Per germline, CDR1 ENHRY and CDR2 SYGVKD. The CDR3 sequence is 14 residues long. CDR3 in amino acids: CASTGQSYYNEQFF. For the CDR3, the DNA is TGTGCCAGCACGGGACAGTCCTATTACAATGAGCAGTTCTTC.

The chain combines TRBV7-8 with TRBJ1-3; D is perhaps TRBD1 (5 bases). This CDR3 comprises 16 residues. Germline assignment: CDR1 SGHVS and CDR2 FQNEAQ. Between the trimmed V and J ends, which lost 0 bases and 2 bases, there was a span of 11 bases. CDR3 sequence (DNA): TGTGCCAGCAGCTTAGCGGGGCTAGCGGCTGGAAACACCATATATTTT. Translation: CASSLAGLAAGNTIYF. The whole variable domain, filled in from reference TRBV7-8 and TRBJ1-3, reads GAGVSQSPRYKVAKRGQDVALRCDPISGHVSLFWYQQALGQGPEFLTYFQNEAQLDKSGLPSDRFFAERPEGSVSTLKIQRTQQEDSAVYLCASSLAGLAAGNTIYFGEGSWLTVV.

This clone occurred once. The chain links TRBV9 to TRBJ2-3; the match to TRBD2 covers 8 bases. With V trimmed by 4 bases and J by 4 bases, 8 bases remained unmatched. Germline V CDR1 and CDR2: SGDLS, YYNGEE. The CDR3 has 15 residues. The CDR3 reads CASSTSGSHSDTQYF. In nucleotides, the CDR3 is TGTGCCAGCAGCACCAGCGGGAGTCATTCAGATACGCAGTATTTT.

This clone came up a few times. The V and J genes are TRBV29-1 and TRBJ2-3; the D is unclear. V lost 1 base, J lost 6 bases, and 11 bases lay in between. This CDR3 has 13 amino acids. Germline CDR1 reads SQVTM; CDR2 reads ANQGSEA. CDR3 region: CSVEVRPSDTQYF. The CDR3, as DNA: TGCAGCGTTGAAGTTCGACCTAGTGATACGCAGTATTTT.

The chain links TRBV7-2 to TRBJ2-7, with 14 bases identical to TRBD2. From germline, CDR1 is SGHTA and CDR2 FQGNSA. The CDR3 consists of 17 residues. Losses at the gene ends were 4 bases for V and 2 bases for J; bases not matched to a gene: 7. The CDR3 is CASSYSGTSGSPYEQYF. The CDR3 DNA reads TGTGCCAGCAGCTACTCCGGGACTAGCGGGAGCCCCTACGAGCAGTACTTC. The whole variable domain, remainder taken from reference TRBV7-2 and TRBJ2-7, is GAGVSQSPSNKVTEKGKDVELRCDPISGHTALYWYRQSLGQGLEFLIYFQGNSAPDKSGLPSDRFSAERTGGSVSTLTIQRTQQEDSAVYLCASSYSGTSGSPYEQYFGPGTRLTVT.

In this sample, this clone turned up many times. The chain couples TRBV5-6 to TRBJ1-2; D not resolved. Trimming took 6 bases from V and 4 from J, leaving 19 bases between them. This CDR3 spans 15 amino acids. The germline gives CDR1 SGHDT, CDR2 YYEEEE. CDR3 sequence (DNA): TGTGCCAGCACCACTGTCCAGGCGATAGGCTATGGCTACACCTTC. Translation: CASTTVQAIGYGYTF.